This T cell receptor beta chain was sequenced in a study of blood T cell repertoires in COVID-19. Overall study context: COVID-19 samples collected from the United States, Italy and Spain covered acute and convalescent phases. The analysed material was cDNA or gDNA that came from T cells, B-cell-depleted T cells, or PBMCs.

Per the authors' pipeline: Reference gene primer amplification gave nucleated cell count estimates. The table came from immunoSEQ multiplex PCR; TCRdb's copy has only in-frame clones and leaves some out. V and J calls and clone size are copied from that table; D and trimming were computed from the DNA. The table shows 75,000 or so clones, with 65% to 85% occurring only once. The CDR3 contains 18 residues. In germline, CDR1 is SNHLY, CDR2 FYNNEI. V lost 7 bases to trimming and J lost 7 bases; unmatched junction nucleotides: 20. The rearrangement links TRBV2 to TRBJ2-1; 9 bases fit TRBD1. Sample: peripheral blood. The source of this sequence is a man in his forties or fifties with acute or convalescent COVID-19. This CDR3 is CASNPRGQQGQGLNEQFF. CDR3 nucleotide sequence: TGTGCCAGCAACCCACGGGGGCAGCAGGGACAGGGTTTAAATGAGCAGTTCTTC.